What follows are 8 T cell receptor beta chains derived from one specimen sequenced in a study of response to subunit inactivated influenza vaccine. TCRdb fed the RT-PCR reads into MiXCR, producing one record per CDR3 protein. There are roughly 500,000 distinct CDR3 sequences in the sample; approximately 16% occur only once, and 3% lies in the top ten. Sequenced here: CD4+ T cells sorted from PBMCs, sampled less than 30 months after vaccination. Source of these receptors: a man in his fifties or sixties who received an inactivated influenza vaccine.

The CDR3 loop reads CATSGRGLTGELFF. Here the CDR3 DNA reads TGTGCCACCAGTGGCAGGGGGCTCACCGGGGAGCTGTTTTTT. J is TRBJ2-2 and V is TRBV24-1; 8 nucleotides line up with TRBD1. The V gene's germline CDR1 is KGHDR and CDR2 SFDVKD. Unmatched junction bases numbered 2, after V lost 5 bases and J lost 4 bases. CDR3 size: 14 residues.

The rearrangement links TRBV12-3 or TRBV12-4 to TRBJ1-1, with unresolved D. The CDR3 totals 15 residues. V lost 6 bases and J lost 5, with 19 bases in between. The CDR3 nucleotides read TGTGCCAGCAGCCCCCGAAGGACCGGGAGGACTGAAGCTTTCTTT. Translation gives CASSPRRTGRTEAFF.

This clonotype has at least ten counts. The chain joins TRBV7-9 to TRBJ1-4; D may be TRBD1 (6 bases). CDR1 SEHNR and CDR2 FQNEAQ come from the germline V gene (reference sequence). V dropped 5 bases and J dropped 7 bases, with 17 bases sitting between them. The CDR3 is 15 amino acids. CDR3: CASSPQVRGGEKLFF. CDR3 in DNA: TGTGCCAGCAGCCCCCAGGTCAGGGGTGGTGAAAAACTGTTTTTT. Full variable domain (remainder filled in from reference TRBV7-9 and TRBJ1-4): DTGVSQNPRHKITKRGQNVTFRCDPISEHNRLYWYRQTLGQGPEFLTYFQNEAQLEKSRLLSDRFSAERPKGSFSTLEIQRTEQGDSAMYLCASSPQVRGGEKLFFGSGTQLSVL.

The chain carries TRBV12-3 or TRBV12-4 and TRBJ2-2; 10 nucleotides match TRBD1. With V trimmed by 5 bases and J by 5 bases, 2 bases remained unmatched. The CDR3 covers 14 residues. The CDR3 sequence: CASSMDRGTGELFF. DNA of the CDR3: TGTGCCAGCAGTATGGACAGGGGGACCGGGGAGCTGTTTTTT.

This chain uses TRBV4-3 with TRBJ1-4, with D hard to call. CDR1 is LGHNA, CDR2 YSLEER, per germline. V dropped 0 bases and J dropped 8 bases, with 13 bases sitting between them. This CDR3 is 15 amino acids long. CDR3 coding DNA: TGCGCCAGCAGCCAAGAGTTGTTTAGTCCGGAAAAACTGTTTTTT. This gives the protein CASSQELFSPEKLFF.

This clonotype occurred a few times. This chain connects TRBV7-2 to TRBJ1-2; D perhaps matches TRBD1 (5 bases). CDR1 and CDR2 from the germline V gene are SGHTA and FQGNSA. Trimming removed 4 bases from V and 1 base from J, with 13 bases in between. This CDR3 comprises 15 residues. This chain's CDR3 is CASSSTGGINYGYTF. In nucleotides, the CDR3 is TGTGCCAGCAGCTCCACGGGGGGGATTAACTATGGCTACACCTTC.

The chain is built from TRBV12-3 or TRBV12-4 and TRBJ1-5; 7 bases are a match to TRBD1. The ends lost 6 bases at V and 6 bases at J; junction bases unmatched: 5. This CDR3 spans 13 amino acids. For the CDR3, the DNA is TGTGCCAGCAGGCAGGGGGGAGGTCAGCCCCAGCATTTT. Protein: CASRQGGGQPQHF.

This clonotype has just a few counts. The J gene is TRBJ1-5, the V gene TRBV28, with D possibly being TRBD1 (5 bases). Germline CDR1 is MDHEN and CDR2 is SYDVKM. This CDR3 contains 15 residues. With 3 bases removed from V and 4 bases from J, the gap between germline ends came to 13 bases. In DNA, the CDR3 is TGTGCCAGCAGTTTCCTGGCAGGGAATAATCAGCCCCAGCATTTT. Residues: CASSFLAGNNQPQHF.